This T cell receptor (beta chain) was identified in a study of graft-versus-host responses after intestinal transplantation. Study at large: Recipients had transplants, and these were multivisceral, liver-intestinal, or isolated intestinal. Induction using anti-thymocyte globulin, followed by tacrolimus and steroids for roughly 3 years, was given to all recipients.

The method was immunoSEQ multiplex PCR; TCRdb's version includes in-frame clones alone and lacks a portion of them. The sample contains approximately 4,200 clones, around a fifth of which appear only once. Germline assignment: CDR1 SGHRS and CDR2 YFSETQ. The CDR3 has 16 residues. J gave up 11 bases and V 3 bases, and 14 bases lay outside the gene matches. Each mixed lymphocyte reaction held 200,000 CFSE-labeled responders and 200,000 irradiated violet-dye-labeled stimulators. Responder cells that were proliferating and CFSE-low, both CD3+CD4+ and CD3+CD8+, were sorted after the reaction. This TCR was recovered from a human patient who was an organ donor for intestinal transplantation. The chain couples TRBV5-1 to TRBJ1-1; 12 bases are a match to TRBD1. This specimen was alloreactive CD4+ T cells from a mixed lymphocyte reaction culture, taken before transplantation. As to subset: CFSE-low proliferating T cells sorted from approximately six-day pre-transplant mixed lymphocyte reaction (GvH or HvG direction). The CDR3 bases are TGCGCCAGCAGCTCCCCGGAGGGACAGGGGGCTTCGTACGCTTTCTTT. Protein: CASSSPEGQGASYAFF.